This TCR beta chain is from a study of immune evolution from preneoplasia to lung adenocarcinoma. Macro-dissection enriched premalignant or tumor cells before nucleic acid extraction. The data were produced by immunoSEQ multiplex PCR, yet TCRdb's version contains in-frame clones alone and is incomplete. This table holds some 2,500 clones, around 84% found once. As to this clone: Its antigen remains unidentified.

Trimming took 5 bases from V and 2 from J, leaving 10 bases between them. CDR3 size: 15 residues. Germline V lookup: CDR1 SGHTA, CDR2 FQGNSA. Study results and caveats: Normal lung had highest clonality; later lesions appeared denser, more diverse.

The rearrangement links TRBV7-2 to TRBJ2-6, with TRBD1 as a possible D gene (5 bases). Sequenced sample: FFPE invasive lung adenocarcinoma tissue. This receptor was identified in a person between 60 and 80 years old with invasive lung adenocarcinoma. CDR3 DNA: TGTGCCAGCAGCGCCCGACAGACTGGGGCCAACGTCCTGACTTTC. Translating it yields CASSARQTGANVLTF.